The entry below describes one T cell receptor (beta chain). The sample's time point: newly diagnosed GD, antithyroid drugs for less than 3 months. Scientists built the TCR library using RNA that was extracted from PBMCs. The V and J ends lost 5 bases and 5 bases, in that order; junction bases with no gene match: 10. The CDR3 is made up of 15 amino acids. CDR1 PRHDT and CDR2 FYEKMQ come from the germline V gene (reference sequence). This record belongs to a study of regulatory T cells in long-lasting Graves disease. Libraries of TCR beta came from iRepertoire HTBI primers plus Arm-PCR of CDR3 regions. Via MiXCR, TCRdb re-called the multiplex PCR reads, giving one row per CDR3 protein. The profile shows about 440,000 distinct CDR3 sequences, about a sixth of them singletons. These sequences were also reported in another study, on T cells in Graves' hyperthyroidism and ophthalmopathy.

Sequencing was performed on peripheral blood mononuclear cells (PBMCs), taken at new diagnosis, from a patient treated with antithyroid drugs. The receptor was derived from a woman aged 30 to 39 with Graves disease. The gene calls are TRBV13 and TRBJ2-3, with 7 bases identical to TRBD2. The CDR3 sequence: CASSVSASGGDTQYF. In DNA form, the CDR3 reads TGTGCCAGCAGCGTATCGGCTAGCGGTGGAGATACGCAGTATTTT.